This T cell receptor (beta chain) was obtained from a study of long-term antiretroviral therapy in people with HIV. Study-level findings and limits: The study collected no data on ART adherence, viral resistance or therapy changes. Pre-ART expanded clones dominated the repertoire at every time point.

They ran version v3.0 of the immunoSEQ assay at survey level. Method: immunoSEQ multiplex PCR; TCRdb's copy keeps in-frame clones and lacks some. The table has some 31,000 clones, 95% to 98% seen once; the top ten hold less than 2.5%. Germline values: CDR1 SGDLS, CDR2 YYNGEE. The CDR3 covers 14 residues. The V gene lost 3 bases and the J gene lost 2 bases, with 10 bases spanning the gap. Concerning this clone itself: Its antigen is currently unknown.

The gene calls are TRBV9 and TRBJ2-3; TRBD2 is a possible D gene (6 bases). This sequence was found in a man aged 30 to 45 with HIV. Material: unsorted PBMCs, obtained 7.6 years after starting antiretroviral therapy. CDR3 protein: CASSGSGPTDTQYF. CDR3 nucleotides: TGTGCCAGCAGCGGTAGCGGCCCCACAGATACGCAGTATTTT.